This paragraph covers one T cell receptor beta chain sequence. This sample was included in a study of shared clonotypes between healthy human individuals. Positively selected for CCR7, the CD45RO-negative cells used as naive CD8 cells excluded terminally differentiated effector memory CD45RA+ cells. Germline loops: CDR1 SEHNR, CDR2 FQNEAQ (reference sequence). This CDR3 has 15 residues. The V and J ends lost 3 bases and 4 bases respectively, with 15 bases between them. Clones were read by immunoSEQ multiplex PCR, and TCRdb kept only the in-frame ones, dropping some. The sample lists about 2,100,000 clones; approximately 94% were seen once.

The J gene is TRBJ1-1, the V gene TRBV7-9; a weak D match, TRBD1 (5 bases). This receptor was obtained from a man between 18 and 29 years old in good health. Some clones in this sample may be carry-over from other donors' samples. Sequencing used naive CD8+ T cells from PBMCs. CDR3 nucleotide sequence: TGTGCCAGCAGCTTCCCGCTTCAGGGAGTCACTGAAGCTTTCTTT. Its translation is CASSFPLQGVTEAFF.